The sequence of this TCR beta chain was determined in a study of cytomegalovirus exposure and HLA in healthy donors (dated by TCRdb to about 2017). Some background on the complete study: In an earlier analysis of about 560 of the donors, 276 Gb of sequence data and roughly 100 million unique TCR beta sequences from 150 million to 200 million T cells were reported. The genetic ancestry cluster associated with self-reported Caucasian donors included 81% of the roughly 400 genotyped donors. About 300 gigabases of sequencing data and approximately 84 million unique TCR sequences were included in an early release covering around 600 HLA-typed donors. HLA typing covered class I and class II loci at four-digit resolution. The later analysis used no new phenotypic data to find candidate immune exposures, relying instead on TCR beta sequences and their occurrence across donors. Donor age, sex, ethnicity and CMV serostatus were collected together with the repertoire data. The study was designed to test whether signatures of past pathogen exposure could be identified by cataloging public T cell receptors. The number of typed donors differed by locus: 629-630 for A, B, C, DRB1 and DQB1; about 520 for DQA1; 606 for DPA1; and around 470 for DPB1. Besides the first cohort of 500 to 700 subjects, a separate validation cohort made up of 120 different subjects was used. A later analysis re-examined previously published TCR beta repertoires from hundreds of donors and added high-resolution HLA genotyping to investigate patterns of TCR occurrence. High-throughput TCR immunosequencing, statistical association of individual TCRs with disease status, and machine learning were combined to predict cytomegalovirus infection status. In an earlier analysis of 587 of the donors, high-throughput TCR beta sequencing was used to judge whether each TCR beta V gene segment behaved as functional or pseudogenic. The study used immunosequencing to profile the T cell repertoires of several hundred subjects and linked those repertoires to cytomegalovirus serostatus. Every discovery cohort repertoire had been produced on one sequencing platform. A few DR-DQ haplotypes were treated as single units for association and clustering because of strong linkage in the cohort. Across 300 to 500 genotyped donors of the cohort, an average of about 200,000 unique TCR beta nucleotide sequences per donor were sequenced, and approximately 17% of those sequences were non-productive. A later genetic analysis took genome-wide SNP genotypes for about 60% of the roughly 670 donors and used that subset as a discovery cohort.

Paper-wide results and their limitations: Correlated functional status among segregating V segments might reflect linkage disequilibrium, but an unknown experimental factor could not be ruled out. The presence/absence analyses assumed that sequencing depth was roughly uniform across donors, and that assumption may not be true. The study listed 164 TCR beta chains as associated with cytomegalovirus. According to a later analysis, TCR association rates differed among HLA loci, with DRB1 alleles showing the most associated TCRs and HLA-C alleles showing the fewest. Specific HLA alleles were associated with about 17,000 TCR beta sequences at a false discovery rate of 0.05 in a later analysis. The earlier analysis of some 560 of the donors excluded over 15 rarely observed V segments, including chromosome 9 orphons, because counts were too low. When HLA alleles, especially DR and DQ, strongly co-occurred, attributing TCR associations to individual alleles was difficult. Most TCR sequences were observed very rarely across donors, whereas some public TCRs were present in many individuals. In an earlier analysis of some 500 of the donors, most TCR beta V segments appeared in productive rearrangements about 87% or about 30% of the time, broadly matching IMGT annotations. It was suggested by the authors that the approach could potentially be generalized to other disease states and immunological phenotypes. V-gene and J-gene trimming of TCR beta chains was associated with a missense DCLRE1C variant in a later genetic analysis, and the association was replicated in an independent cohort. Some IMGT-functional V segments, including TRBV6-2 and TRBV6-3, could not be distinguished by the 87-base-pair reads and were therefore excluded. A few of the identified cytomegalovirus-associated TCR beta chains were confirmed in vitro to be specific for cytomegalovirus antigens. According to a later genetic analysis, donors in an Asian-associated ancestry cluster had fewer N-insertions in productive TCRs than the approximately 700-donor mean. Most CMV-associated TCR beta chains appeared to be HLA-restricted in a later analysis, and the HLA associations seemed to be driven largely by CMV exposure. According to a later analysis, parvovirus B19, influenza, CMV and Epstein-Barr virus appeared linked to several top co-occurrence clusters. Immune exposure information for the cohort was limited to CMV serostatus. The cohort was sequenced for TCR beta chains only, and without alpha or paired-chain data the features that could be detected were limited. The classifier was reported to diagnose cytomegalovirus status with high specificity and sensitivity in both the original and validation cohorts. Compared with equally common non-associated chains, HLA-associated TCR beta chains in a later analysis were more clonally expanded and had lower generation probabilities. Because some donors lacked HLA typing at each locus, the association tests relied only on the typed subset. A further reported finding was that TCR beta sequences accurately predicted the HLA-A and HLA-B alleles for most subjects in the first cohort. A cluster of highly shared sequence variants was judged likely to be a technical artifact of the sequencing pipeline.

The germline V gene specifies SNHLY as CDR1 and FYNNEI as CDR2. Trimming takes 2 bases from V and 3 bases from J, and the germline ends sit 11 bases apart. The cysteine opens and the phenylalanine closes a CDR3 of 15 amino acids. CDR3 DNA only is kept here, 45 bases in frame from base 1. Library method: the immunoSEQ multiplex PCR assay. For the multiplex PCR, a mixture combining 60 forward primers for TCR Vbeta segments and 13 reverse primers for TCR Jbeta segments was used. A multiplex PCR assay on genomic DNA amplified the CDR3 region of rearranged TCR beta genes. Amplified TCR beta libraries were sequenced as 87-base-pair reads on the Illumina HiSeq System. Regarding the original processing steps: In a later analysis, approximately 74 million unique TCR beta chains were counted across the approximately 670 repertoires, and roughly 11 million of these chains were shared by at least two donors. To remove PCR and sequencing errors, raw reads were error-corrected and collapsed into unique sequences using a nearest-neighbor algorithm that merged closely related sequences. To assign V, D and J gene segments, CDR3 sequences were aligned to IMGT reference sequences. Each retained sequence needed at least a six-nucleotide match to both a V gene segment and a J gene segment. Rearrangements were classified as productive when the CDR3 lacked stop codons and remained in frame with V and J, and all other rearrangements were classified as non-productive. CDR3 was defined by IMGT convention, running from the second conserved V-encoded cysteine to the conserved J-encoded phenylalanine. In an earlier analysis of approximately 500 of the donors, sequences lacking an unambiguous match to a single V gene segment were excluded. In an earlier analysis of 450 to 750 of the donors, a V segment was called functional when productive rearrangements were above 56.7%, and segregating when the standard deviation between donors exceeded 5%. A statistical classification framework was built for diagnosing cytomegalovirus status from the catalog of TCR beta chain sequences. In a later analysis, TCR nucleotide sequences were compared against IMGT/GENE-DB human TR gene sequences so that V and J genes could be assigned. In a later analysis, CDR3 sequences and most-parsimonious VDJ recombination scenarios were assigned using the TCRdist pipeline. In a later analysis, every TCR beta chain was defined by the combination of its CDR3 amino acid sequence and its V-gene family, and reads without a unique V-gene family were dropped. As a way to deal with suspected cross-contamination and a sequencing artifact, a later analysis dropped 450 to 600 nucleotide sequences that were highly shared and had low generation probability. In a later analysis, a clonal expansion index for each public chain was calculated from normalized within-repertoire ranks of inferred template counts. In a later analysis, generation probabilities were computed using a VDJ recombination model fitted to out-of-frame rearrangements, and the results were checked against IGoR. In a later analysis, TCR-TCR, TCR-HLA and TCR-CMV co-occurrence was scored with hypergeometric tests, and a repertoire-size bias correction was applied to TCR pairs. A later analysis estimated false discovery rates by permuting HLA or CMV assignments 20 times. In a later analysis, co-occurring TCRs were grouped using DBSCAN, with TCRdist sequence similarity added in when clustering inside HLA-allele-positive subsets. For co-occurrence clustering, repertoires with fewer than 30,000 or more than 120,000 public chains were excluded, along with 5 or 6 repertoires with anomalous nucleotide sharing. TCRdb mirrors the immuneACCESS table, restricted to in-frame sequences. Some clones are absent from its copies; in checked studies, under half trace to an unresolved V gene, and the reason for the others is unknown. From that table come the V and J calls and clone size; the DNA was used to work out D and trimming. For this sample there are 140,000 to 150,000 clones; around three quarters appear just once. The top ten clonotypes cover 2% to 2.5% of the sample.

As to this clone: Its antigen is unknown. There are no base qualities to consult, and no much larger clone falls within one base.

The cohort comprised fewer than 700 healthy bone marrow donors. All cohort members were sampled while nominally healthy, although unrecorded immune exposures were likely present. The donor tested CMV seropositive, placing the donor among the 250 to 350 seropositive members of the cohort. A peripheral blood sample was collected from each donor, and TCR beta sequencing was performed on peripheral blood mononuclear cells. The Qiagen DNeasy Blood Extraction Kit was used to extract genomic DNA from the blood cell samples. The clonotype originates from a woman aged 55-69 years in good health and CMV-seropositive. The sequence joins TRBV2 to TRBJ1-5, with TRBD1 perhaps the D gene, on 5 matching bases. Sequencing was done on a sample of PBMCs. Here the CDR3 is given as CASSEIGRDNQPQHF. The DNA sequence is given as TGTGCCAGCAGTGAAATAGGCAGGGACAATCAGCCCCAGCATTTT.